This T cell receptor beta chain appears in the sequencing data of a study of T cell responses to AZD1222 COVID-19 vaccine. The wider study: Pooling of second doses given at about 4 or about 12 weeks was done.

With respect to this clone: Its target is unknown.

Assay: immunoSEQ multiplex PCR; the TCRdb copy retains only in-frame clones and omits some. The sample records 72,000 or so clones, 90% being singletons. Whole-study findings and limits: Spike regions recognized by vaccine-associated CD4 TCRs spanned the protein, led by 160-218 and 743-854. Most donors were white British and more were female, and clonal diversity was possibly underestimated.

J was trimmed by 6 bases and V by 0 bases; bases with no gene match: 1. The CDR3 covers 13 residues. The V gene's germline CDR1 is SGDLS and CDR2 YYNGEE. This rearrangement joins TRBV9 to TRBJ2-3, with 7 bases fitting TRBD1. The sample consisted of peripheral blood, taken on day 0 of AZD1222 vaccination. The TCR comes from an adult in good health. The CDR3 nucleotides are TGTGCCAGCAGCGTAGACAGGGGCGATACGCAGTATTTT. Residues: CASSVDRGDTQYF. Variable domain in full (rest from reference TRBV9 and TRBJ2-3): DSGVTQTPKHLITATGQRVTLRCSPRSGDLSVYWYQQSLDQGLQFLIQYYNGEERAKGNILERFSAQQFPDLHSELNLSSLELGDSALYFCASSVDRGDTQYFGPGTRLTVL.